A selection of T cell receptor beta chains follows, all from one sample in a study of T cells in Graves' hyperthyroidism and ophthalmopathy. MiXCR, run by TCRdb on the multiplex PCR reads, gives a single entry per CDR3 protein. The table shows about 360,000 distinct CDR3 sequences, with 13% occurring only once. Sequences were obtained from blood. The receptors shown here come from a young man with Graves' hyperthyroidism that later progressed to Graves' ophthalmopathy. The CDR3 runs from the conserved cysteine through the conserved F or W. Expanded clones are given a class, and other clones once, few, many or no size at all.

TRBV25-1	TRBJ2-7	many	CASGQGGMGEQYF
TRBV7-8	TRBJ2-1	many	CASSLFVRGWTGLQGTHIEQFF
TRBV6-4	TRBJ2-3	few	CASSDSLADTDTQYF
TRBV11-1	TRBJ2-5	many	CASSFRLAGGGQETQYF
TRBV29-1	TRBJ1-2	few	CSVVGISSYGYTF
TRBV19	TRBJ1-2	many	CASSIWTGVNGYTF
TRBV9	TRBJ2-7	many	CASSGTGGSYEQYF
TRBV12-3/TRBV12-4	TRBJ1-3	many	CASSLFQSFSGNTIYF
TRBV6-1	TRBJ2-7	many	CASRETSFGEQYF
TRBV11-2	TRBJ2-5	many	CASSLEGARLETQYF
TRBV7-9	TRBJ2-5	many	CASSSSGGTPKETQYF
TRBV12-3/TRBV12-4	TRBJ2-1	many	CASSLGTRGEQFF
TRBV3-1	TRBJ2-2	many	CASSQFSWDGELFF
TRBV7-3	TRBJ1-2	-	CASSPNGGDYGYTF
TRBV6-2/TRBV6-3	TRBJ2-7	many	CASTPGWGSAYEQYF
TRBV27	TRBJ1-1	many	CASSSQNMNTEAFF
TRBV6-1	TRBJ1-6	many	CASSYTRGPGSYNSPLHF